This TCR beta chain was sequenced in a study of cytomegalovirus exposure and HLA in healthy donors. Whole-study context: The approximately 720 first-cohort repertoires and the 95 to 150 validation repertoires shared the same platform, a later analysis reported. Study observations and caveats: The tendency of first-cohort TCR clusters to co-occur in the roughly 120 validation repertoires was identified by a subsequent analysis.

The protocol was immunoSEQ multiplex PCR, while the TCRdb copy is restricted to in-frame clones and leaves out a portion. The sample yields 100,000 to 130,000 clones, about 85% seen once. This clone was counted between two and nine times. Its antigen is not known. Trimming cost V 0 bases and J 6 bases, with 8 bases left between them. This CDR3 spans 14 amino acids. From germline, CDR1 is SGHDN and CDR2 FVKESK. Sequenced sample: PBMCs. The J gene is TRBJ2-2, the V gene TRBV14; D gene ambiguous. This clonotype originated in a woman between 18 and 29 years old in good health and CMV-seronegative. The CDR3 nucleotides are TGTGCCAGCAGCCAAGATCTTCTAGCCGGGGAGCTGTTTTTT. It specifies CASSQDLLAGELFF.